The 5 T cell receptor beta chains listed next were all sequenced from one sample in a study of T cell responses to AZD1222 COVID-19 vaccine. Clones were sequenced by immunoSEQ multiplex PCR, and TCRdb holds only the in-frame ones, with some missing. Of 100,000 to 150,000 clones listed, 80% to 90% are singletons. Source: peripheral blood, taken on day 0 of AZD1222 vaccination. The receptors originated from an adult in good health.

The chain links TRBV11-2 to TRBJ2-3; 9 bases align to TRBD2. V lost 0 bases to trimming and J lost 4 bases; unmatched junction nucleotides: 2. Germline V lookup: CDR1 SGHAT, CDR2 FQNNGV. This CDR3 is built from 15 residues. CDR3 DNA sequence: TGTGCCAGCAGCTTAGATCGCGGGGGGGCAGATACGCAGTATTTT. It encodes CASSLDRGGADTQYF.

CDR3 in amino acids: CASSLVVPASQYF. The DNA for the CDR3 is TGTGCCAGCAGCTTAGTAGTGCCAGCATCGCAGTACTTC. The V gene is TRBV7-2, the J gene TRBJ2-7; unclear D gene. The CDR3 contains 13 residues. The germline CDR1 and CDR2 sequences are SGHTA and FQGNSA. V was pared by 1 base and J by 9 bases, with 13 bases between.

This sequence joins TRBV27 and TRBJ2-7; 8 bases map to TRBD1. Trimming cost V 0 bases and J 6 bases; bases outside gene matches: 4. The CDR3 extends over 14 amino acids. Germline V CDR1 and CDR2: MNHEY, SMNVEV (reference sequence). CDR3 loop: CASSLSTTGVEQYF. As DNA, the CDR3 is TGTGCCAGCAGTTTATCTACGACAGGGGTCGAGCAGTACTTC.

V gene TRBV7-3 combines with J gene TRBJ1-2; no firm D call. V was trimmed by 1 base and J by 6 bases, leaving 9 bases between them. The germline CDR1 and CDR2 sequences are SGHTA and FQGTGA. The CDR3 is 13 amino acids. The CDR3 DNA sequence: TGTGCCAGCAGCTTAAGAAGTACCGATGGCTACACCTTC. Translation: CASSLRSTDGYTF.

A word on this clone: This sample includes further DNA sequences coding for the same CDR3. V usage is TRBV4-1 and J usage is TRBJ1-5; D not certain. Trimming took off 0 bases at V and 2 bases at J, with 5 bases between the two ends. Per the germline V gene, CDR1 is MGHRA and CDR2 is YSYEKL. The CDR3 contains 14 residues. The CDR3, as DNA: TGCGCCAGCAGCCAAGAGCGCGGCAATCAGCCCCAGCATTTT. Protein sequence: CASSQERGNQPQHF.